This T cell receptor beta chain was observed in a study of shared T cell receptors in the human thymus. The CDR3 sequence is 12 residues long. Germline V gene data show CDR1 as SEHNR and CDR2 as FQNEAQ (reference sequence). The V end lost 0 bases, the J end lost 8 bases, and 7 bases lay between the germline ends. Repertoires were generated with immunoSEQ multiplex PCR, while TCRdb's copy carries only in-frame clones and drops some. This table holds around 730,000 clones, approximately 85% found once. This same sample was also part of a study on human thymus T cells. In that study: Corrective cardiac surgery supplied the resected thymus tissue.

The sample was thymocytes. The clonotype originates from a girl under two years old with a congenital heart defect. The rearrangement links TRBV7-9 to TRBJ1-1; possible D gene TRBD1, 5 bases. Here the CDR3 DNA reads TGTGCCAGCAGCTTAGCTGACAGAGAAGCTTTCTTT. Residues: CASSLADREAFF. The full variable domain, completed using reference TRBV7-9 and TRBJ1-1, is DTGVSQNPRHKITKRGQNVTFRCDPISEHNRLYWYRQTLGQGPEFLTYFQNEAQLEKSRLLSDRFSAERPKGSFSTLEIQRTEQGDSAMYLCASSLADREAFFGQGTRLTVV.